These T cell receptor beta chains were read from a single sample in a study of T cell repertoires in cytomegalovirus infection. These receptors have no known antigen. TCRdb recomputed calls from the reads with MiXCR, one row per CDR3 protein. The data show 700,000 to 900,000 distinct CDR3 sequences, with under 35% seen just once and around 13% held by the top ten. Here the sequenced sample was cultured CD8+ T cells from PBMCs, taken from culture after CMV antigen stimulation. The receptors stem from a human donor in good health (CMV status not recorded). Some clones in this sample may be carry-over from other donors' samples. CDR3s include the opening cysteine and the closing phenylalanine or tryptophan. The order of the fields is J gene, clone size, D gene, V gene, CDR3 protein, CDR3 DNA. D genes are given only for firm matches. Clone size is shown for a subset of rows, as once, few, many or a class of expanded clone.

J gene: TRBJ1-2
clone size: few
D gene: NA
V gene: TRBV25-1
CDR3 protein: CASSEYGSYGYTF
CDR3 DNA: TGTGCCAGCAGTGAATATGGTTCGTATGGCTACACCTTC

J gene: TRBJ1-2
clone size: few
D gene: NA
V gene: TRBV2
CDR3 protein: CASNTAGAAYYGYTF
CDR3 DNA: TGTGCCAGCAACACCGCGGGGGCTGCCTACTATGGCTACACCTTC

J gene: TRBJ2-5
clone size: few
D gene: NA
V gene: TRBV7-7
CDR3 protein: CASSRLGSWGETQYF
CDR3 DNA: TGTGCTAGCAGCCGTCTGGGGTCCTGGGGGGAGACCCAGTACTTC

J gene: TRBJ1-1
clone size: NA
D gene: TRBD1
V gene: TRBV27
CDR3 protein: CASGLGRGQGAFF
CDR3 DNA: TGTGCCAGCGGTTTGGGAAGGGGACAGGGGGCTTTCTTT

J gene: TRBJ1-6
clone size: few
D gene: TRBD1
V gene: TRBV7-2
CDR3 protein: CASSFPGQGARGDSPLHF
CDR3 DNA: TGTGCCAGCAGCTTCCCGGGACAGGGGGCTCGGGGGGATTCACCCCTCCACTTT

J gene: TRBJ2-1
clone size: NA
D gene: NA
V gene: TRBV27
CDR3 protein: CASSLTARVVAYNEQFF
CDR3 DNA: TGTGCCAGCAGTTTAACGGCCCGTGTCGTGGCCTACAATGAGCAGTTCTTC

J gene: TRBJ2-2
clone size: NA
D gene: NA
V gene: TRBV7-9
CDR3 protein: CASSPLITGHHRDTGELFF
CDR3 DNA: TGTGCCAGCAGCCCCTTAATAACGGGACACCATCGGGACACCGGGGAGCTGTTTTTT

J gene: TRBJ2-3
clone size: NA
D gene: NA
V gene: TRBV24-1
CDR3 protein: CATSDPGGRNSDTQYF
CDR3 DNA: TGTGCCACCAGTGATCCGGGGGGCAGGAATTCAGATACGCAGTATTTT

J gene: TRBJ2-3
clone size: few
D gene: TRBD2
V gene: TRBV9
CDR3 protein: CASSGSGPPHTDTQYF
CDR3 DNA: TGTGCCAGCAGCGGTAGCGGGCCCCCACACACAGATACGCAGTATTTT

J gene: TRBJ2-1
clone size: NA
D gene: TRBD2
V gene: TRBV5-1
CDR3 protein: CASSLPSGGYEQFF
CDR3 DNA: TGCGCCAGCAGCTTGCCTAGCGGGGGGTATGAGCAGTTCTTC

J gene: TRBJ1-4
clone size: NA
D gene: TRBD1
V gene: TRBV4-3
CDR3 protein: CASSQDTGATGGADEKLFF
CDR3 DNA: TGCGCCAGCAGCCAAGATACGGGCGCGACAGGGGGAGCGGATGAAAAACTGTTTTTT

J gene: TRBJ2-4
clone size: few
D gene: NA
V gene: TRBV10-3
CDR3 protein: CAISVAGDAKNIQYF
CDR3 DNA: TGTGCCATCAGTGTTGCCGGCGACGCCAAAAACATTCAGTACTTC

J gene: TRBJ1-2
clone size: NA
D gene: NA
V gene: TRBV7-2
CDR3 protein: CASSLARLGRVVGYGYTF
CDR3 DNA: TGTGCCAGCAGCTTAGCTCGCTTGGGCCGGGTGGTAGGCTATGGCTACACCTTC

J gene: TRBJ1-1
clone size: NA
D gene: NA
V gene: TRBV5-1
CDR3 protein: CASSLTDRIFTEAFF
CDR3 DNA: TGCGCCAGCAGCTTGACAGACAGAATTTTCACTGAAGCTTTCTTT

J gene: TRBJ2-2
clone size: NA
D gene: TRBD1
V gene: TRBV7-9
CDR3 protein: CASSSSSSQGLGGELFF
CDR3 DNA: TGTGCCAGCAGCTCATCCTCCTCACAGGGGCTTGGCGGGGAGCTGTTTTTT

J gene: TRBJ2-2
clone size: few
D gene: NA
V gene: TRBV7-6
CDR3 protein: CASSLFKYTGELFF
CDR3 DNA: TGTGCTAGCAGCCTCTTCAAATACACCGGGGAGCTGTTTTTT

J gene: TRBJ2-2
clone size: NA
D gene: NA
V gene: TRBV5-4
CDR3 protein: CASSPQGGATGELFF
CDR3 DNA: TGTGCCAGCAGCCCCCAAGGAGGGGCAACCGGGGAGCTGTTTTTT

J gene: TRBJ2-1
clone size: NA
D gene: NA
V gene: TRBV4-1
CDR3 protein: CASSQVEAFPSYNEQFF
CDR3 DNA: TGCGCCAGCAGCCAAGTCGAAGCCTTCCCCTCCTACAATGAGCAGTTCTTC

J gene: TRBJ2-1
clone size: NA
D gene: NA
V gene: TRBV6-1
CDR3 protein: CASKVLTGQSSYNEQFF
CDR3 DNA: TGTGCCAGCAAGGTATTAACCGGCCAAAGCTCCTACAATGAGCAGTTCTTC

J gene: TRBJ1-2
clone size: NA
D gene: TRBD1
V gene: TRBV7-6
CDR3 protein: CVSSLIPGQGIPGYTF
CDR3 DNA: TGTGTCAGCAGCCTAATTCCGGGACAGGGGATCCCGGGCTACACCTTC

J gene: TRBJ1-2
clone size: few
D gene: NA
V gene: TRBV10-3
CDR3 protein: CAISDPGPDYGYTF
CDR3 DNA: TGTGCCATCAGTGACCCGGGACCCGACTATGGCTACACCTTC

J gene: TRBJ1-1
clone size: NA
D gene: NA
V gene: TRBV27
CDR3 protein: CASSSTFRGQDSEAFF
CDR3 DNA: TGTGCCAGCAGTTCTACATTCCGGGGCCAAGATAGTGAAGCTTTCTTT

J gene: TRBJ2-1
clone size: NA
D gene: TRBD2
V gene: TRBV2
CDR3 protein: CASSPPPLAVSTYNEQFF
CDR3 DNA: TGTGCCAGCAGTCCCCCCCCTCTAGCGGTTTCGACCTACAATGAGCAGTTCTTC

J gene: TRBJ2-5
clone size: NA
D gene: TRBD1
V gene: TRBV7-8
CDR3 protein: CASRSGEFRDRGRETQYF
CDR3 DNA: TGTGCCAGCAGATCGGGCGAGTTCCGGGACAGGGGGCGAGAGACCCAGTACTTC

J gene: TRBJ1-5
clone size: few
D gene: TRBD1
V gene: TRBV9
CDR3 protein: CASSVGGGANQPQHF
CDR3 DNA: TGTGCCAGCAGCGTAGGAGGGGGCGCCAATCAGCCCCAGCATTTT

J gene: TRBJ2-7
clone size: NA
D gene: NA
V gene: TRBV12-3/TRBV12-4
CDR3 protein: CASSKTAYYEQYF
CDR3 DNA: TGTGCCAGCAGTAAGACGGCGTACTACGAGCAGTACTTC

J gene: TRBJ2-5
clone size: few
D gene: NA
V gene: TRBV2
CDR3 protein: CASSGAQETQYF
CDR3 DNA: TGTGCCAGCAGCGGGGCCCAAGAGACCCAGTACTTC

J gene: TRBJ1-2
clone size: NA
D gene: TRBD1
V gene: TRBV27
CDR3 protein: CASSIDRGNYGYTF
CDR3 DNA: TGTGCCAGCAGTATAGACAGGGGGAACTATGGCTACACCTTC

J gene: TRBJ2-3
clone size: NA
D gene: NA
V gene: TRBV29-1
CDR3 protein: CSVTGRETDTQYF
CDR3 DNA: TGCAGCGTTACAGGGAGGGAAACAGATACGCAGTATTTT

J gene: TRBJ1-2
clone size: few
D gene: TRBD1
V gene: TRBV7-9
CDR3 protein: CASSSGTGRDGYTF
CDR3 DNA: TGTGCCAGCAGCTCCGGGACAGGGCGGGATGGCTACACCTTC

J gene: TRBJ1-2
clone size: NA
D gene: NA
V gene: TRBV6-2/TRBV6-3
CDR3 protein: CASSLQALQRYTF
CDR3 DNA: TGTGCCAGCAGCCTACAGGCGCTCCAGCGCTACACCTTC

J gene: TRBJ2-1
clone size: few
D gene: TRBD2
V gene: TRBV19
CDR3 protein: CASSHGLAGGEQFF
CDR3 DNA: TGTGCCAGCAGTCACGGACTAGCGGGGGGTGAGCAGTTCTTC

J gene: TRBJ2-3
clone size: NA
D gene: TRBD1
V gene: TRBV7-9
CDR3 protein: CASSLAQGQGHHTDTQYF
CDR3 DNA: TGTGCCAGCAGCTTAGCGCAAGGACAGGGACACCACACAGATACGCAGTATTTT

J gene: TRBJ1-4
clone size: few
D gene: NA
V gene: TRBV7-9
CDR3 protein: CASSFQGRKEKLFF
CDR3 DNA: TGTGCCAGCAGCTTTCAGGGAAGGAAGGAAAAACTGTTTTTT

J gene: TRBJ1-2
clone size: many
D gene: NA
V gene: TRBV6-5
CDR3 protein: CASSYLWDNSGYGYTF
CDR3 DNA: TGTGCCAGCAGTTACCTTTGGGACAATTCCGGCTATGGCTACACCTTC

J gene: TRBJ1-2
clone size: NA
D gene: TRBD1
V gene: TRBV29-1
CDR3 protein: CSAGRTGIYGYTF
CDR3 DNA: TGCAGCGCTGGAAGGACAGGGATCTATGGCTACACCTTC

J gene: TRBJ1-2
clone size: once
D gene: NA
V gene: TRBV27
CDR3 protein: CASSLSSRGGYTF
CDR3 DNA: TGTGCCAGCAGTTTATCCTCCCGCGGTGGCTACACCTTC

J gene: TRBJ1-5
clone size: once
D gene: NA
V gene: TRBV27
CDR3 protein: CASSLHRAGGNQPQHF
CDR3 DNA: TGTGCCAGCAGTCTCCACAGGGCAGGCGGCAATCAGCCCCAGCATTTT

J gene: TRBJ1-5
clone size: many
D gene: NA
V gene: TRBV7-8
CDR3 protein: CASSLDVGVNQPQHF
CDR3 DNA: TGTGCCAGCAGCTTAGATGTAGGGGTTAATCAGCCCCAGCATTTT

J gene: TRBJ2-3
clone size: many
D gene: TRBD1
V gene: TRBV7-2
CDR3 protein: CASSFTGAGTDTQYF
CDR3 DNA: TGTGCCAGCAGCTTCACAGGGGCTGGGACAGATACGCAGTATTTT